This TCR beta chain is from a study of vaccination effects on CD4 cells after COVID-19. Study as a whole: All study participants received two doses of BNT162b2 or mRNA-1273 vaccine. Sampling of a couple of convalescent patients took place 16 days and one week prior to vaccination. Regarding the study as a whole: Spike-reactive clones present post-vaccine in convalescents were predominantly new vaccine-induced clones.

A remark on this clone: Antigen: not known.

TCRdb's copy holds only in-frame clones and misses some; the assay was immunoSEQ multiplex PCR. In the table there are more than 20,000 clones, around 79% of which are singletons. Sequencing in the ViraFEST assay came after antigen-specific CD4+ T cells had been expanded with viral peptide pools, which were used to stimulate PBMC. Isolating CD4+ T cells followed 9 to 10 days of culture. This person's SARS-CoV-2 infection, confirmed by PCR, occurred between March and December 2020. The CDR3 has 14 amino acids. From germline, CDR1 is GTSNPN and CDR2 SVGIG (reference sequence). Trimming took 5 bases from V and 0 from J, leaving 8 bases between them.

This receptor was obtained from a human donor who had a prior SARS-CoV-2 infection. This specimen consisted of CD4+ T cells from PBMCs cultured with HCoV-NL63 spike peptides, obtained before COVID-19 vaccination. The chain links TRBV30 to TRBJ2-6; D remains unclear. Here the CDR3 reads CAWDKSSGANVLTF. Here the CDR3 DNA reads TGTGCCTGGGACAAAAGCTCTGGGGCCAACGTCCTGACTTTC.